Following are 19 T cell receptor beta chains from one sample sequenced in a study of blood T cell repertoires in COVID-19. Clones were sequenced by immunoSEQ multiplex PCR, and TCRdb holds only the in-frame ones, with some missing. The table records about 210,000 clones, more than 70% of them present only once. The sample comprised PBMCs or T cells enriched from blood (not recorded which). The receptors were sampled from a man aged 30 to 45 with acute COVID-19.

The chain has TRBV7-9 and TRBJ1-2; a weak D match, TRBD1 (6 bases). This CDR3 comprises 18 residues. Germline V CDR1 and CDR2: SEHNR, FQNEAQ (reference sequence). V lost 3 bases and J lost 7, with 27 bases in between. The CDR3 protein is CASSFFPGPGQPLGGYTF. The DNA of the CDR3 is TGTGCCAGCAGCTTTTTCCCTGGCCCGGGACAACCCCTGGGTGGCTACACCTTC.

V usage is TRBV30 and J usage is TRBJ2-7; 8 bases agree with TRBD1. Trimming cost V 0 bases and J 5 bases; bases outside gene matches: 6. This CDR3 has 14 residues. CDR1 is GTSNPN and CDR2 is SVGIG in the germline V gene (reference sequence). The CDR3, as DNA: TGTGCCTGGAGTGTAAGGCAGGGGGCTAACGAGCAGTACTTC. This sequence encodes CAWSVRQGANEQYF.

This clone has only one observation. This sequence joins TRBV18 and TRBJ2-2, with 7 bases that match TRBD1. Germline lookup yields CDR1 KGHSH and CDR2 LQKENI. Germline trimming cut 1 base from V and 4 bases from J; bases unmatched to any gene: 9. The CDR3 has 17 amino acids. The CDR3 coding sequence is TGTGCCAGCTCACCACTAGGGACAGCTAAATTCACCGGGGAGCTGTTTTTT. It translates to CASSPLGTAKFTGELFF.

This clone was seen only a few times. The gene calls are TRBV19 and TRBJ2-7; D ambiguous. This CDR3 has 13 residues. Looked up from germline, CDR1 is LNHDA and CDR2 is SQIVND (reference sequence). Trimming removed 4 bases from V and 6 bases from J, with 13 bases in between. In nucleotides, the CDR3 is TGTGCCAGTAGTAGAGGTCTTTTTGGCGAGCAGTACTTC. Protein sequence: CASSRGLFGEQYF.

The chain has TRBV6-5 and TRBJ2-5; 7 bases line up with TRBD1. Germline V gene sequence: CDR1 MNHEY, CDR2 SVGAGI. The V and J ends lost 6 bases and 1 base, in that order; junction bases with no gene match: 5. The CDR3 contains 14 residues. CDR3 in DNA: TGTGCCAGCAGCTCACAGGGGTCCCAAGAGACCCAGTACTTC. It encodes CASSSQGSQETQYF.

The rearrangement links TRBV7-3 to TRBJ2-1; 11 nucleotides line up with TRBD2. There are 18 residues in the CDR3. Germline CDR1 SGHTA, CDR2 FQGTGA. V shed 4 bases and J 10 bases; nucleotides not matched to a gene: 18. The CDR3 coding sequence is TGTGCCAGCAGCTACGGGACTAGCGGCCAGGCAGGGGGCGTCGAGCAGTTCTTC. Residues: CASSYGTSGQAGGVEQFF.

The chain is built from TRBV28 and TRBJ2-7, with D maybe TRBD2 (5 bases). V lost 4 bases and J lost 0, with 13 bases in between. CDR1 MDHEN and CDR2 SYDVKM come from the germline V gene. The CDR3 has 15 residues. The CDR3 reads CASSSWTWNSYEQYF. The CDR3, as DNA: TGTGCCAGCAGTTCGTGGACTTGGAACTCCTACGAGCAGTACTTC.

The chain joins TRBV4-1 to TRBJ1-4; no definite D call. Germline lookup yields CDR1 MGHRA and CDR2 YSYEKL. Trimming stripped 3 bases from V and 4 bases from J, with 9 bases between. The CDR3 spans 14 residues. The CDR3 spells CASSHVYGNEKLFF. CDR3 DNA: TGCGCCAGCAGCCACGTGTACGGTAATGAAAAACTGTTTTTT.

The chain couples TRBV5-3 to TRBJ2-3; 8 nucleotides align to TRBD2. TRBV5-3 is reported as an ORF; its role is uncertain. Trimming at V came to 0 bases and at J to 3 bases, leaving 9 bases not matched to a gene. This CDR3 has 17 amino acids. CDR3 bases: TGTGCCAGAAGCTTGGAGTTAGTAGTAGCGGGGACAGATACGCAGTATTTT. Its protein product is CARSLELVVAGTDTQYF.

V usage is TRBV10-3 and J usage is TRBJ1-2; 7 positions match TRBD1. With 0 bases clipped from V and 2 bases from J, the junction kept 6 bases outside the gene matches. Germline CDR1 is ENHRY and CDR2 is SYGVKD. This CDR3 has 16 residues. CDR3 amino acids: CAISESSSGGNYGYTF. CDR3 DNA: TGTGCCATCAGTGAGTCCTCTTCAGGGGGAAACTATGGCTACACCTTC.

CDR3 nucleotides: TGTGCCAGCAGCGAGAGAGGTGGCGAAAAACTGTTTTTT. Encoded protein: CASSERGGEKLFF. The genes are TRBV11-3 and TRBJ1-4; D remains ambiguous. Germline V lookup: CDR1 SGHNT, CDR2 YENEEA. Between the trimmed V and J ends, which lost 5 bases and 8 bases, there was a span of 12 bases. The length of the CDR3 is 13 residues.

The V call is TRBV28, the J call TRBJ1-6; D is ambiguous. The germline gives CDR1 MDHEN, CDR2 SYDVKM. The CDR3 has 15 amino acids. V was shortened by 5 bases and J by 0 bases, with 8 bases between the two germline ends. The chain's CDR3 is CASSLRSSYNSPLHF. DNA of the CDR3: TGTGCCAGCAGTCTGCGTAGCTCCTATAATTCACCCCTCCACTTT.

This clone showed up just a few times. This CDR3 is CASSLGSGVGSPLHF. CDR3 DNA: TGTGCCAGCAGTTTAGGTTCAGGGGTAGGGTCACCCCTCCACTTT. The chain has TRBV28 and TRBJ1-6; TRBD1 is a possible D gene (6 bases). Deletions cut 2 bases from V and 10 bases from J, with 15 bases between. The CDR3 is 15 residues long. Germline V CDR1 and CDR2: MDHEN, SYDVKM.

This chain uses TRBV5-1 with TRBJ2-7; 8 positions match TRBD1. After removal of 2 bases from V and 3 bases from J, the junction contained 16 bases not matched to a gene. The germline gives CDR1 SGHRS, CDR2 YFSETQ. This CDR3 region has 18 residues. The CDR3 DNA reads TGCGCCAGCAGCTTAAATGGACAGGGAGCGAGCTTTTTCTACGAGCAGTACTTC. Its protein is CASSLNGQGASFFYEQYF. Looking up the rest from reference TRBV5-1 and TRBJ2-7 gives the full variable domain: KAGVTQTPRYLIKTRGQQVTLSCSPISGHRSVSWYQQTPGQGLQFLFEYFSETQRNKGNFPGRFSGRQFSNSRSEMNVSTLELGDSALYLCASSLNGQGASFFYEQYFGPGTRLTVT.

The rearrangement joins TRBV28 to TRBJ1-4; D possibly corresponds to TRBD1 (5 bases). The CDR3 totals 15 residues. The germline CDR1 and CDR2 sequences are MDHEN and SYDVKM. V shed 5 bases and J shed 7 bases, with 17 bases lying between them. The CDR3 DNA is TGTGCCAGCAGTGGTGGGGCGGCAGATAGTGAAAAACTGTTTTTT. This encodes CASSGGAADSEKLFF.

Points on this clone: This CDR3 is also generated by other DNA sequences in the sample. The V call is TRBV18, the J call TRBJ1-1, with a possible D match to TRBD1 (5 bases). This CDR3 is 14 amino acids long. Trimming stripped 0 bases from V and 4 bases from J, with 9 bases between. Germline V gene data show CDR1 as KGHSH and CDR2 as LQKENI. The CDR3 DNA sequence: TGTGCCAGCTCACCACCGGGGAGGGGCACTGAAGCTTTCTTT. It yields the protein CASSPPGRGTEAFF.

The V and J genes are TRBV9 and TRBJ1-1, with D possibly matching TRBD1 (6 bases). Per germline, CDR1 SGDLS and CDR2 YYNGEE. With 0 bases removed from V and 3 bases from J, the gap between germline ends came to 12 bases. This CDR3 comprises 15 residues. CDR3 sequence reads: CASSVGPAGDTEAFF. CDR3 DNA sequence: TGTGCCAGCAGCGTAGGGCCCGCAGGGGACACTGAAGCTTTCTTT.

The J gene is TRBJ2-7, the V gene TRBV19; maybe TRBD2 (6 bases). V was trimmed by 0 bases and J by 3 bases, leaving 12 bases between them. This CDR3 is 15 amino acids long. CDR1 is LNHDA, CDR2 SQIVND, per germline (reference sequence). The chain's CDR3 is CASSIEGTSVYEQYF. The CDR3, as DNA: TGTGCCAGTAGTATAGAGGGGACTTCTGTCTACGAGCAGTACTTC.

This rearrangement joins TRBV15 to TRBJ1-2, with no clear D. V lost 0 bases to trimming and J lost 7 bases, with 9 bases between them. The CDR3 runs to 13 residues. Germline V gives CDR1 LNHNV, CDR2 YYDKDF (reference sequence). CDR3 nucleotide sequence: TGTGCCACCAGCAGAGAATCGGGAGGTGGCTACACCTTC. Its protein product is CATSRESGGGYTF.